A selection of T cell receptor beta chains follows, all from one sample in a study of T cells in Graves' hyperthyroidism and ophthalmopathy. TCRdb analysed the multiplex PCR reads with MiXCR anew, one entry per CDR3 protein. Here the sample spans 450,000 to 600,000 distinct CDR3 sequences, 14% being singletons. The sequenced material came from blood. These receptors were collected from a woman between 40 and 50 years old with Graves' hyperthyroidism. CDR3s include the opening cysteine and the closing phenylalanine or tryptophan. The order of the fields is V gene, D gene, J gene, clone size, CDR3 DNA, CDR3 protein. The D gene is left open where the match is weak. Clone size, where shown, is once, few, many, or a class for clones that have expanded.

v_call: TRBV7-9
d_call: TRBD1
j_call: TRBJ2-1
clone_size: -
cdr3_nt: TGCGCCAGCAGCTTACCGGGACAGGGGGCCGATGAGCAGTTCTTC
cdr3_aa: CASSLPGQGADEQFF

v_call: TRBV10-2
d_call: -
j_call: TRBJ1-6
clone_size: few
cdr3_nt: TGCGCCAGCAGTGAGTCGAGCCAGGGAGATTCACCCCTCCACTTT
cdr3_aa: CASSESSQGDSPLHF

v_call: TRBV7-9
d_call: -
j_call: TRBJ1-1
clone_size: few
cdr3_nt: TGTGCCAGCAGCCCCCCCGGGCCCAACACTGAAGCTTTCTTT
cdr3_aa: CASSPPGPNTEAFF

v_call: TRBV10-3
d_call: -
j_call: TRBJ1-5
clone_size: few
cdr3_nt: TGTGCCATCAGTGATGTGAATCAGCCCCAGCATTTT
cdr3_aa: CAISDVNQPQHF

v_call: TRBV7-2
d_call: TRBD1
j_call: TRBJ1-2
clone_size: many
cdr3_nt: TGTGCCAGCAGCGCCCGGACAGGGGGTGTCTATGGCTACACCTTC
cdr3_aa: CASSARTGGVYGYTF

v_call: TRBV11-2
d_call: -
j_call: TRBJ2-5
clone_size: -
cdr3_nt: TGTGCCAGCAGCTTAGGGTCCGGGGCAGAGACCCAGTACTTC
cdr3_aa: CASSLGSGAETQYF

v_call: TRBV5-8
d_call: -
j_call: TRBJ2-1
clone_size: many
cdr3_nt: TGTGCCAGCAGCGGGTGGATAGACAATGAGCAGTTCTTC
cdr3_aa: CASSGWIDNEQFF

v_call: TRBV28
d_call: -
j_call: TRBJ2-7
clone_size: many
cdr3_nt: TGTGCCAGCGGAACAGGGATGCGCGAGCAGTACTTC
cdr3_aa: CASGTGMREQYF

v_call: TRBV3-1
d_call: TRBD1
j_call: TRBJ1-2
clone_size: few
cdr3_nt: TGTGCCAGCAGCCATCGCGGACAGGGGGCAAGGGGCTACACCTTC
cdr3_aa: CASSHRGQGARGYTF

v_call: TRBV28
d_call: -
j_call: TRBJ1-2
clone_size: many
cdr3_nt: TGTGCCAGCAGTACGACTGGACTAGGCTATGGCTACACCTTC
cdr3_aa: CASSTTGLGYGYTF

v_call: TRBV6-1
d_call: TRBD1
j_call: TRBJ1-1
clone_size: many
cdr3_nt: TGTGCCAGCACCCCCGCGACAGGGCTCACTGAAGCTTTCTTT
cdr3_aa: CASTPATGLTEAFF

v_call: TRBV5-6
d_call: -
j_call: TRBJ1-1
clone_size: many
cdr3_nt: TGTGCCAGCAGCTTAAACGATGCGATCGGGGCTGAAGCTTTCTTT
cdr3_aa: CASSLNDAIGAEAFF

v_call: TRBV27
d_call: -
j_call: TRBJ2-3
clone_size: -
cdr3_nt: TGTGCCAGCAGCCCCCCCCCCACAGATACGCAGTATTTT
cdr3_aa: CASSPPPTDTQYF

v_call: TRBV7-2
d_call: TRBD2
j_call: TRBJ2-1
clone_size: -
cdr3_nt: TGTGCCAGCAGCTTAGTAGCGGGAGCCCACGAGCAGTTCTTC
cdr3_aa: CASSLVAGAHEQFF

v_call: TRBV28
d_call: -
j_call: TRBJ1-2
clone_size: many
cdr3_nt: TGTGCCAGCAGTTTCCCGGGGGATCTGGCTGGCTACACCTTC
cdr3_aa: CASSFPGDLAGYTF

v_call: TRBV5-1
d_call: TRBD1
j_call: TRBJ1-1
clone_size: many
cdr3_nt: TGCGCCAGCAGCTTGGGGGGACAGGGCACTGAAGCTTTCTTT
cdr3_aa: CASSLGGQGTEAFF

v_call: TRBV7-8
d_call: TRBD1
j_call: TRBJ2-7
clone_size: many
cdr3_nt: TGTGCCAGCAGCTTACAGGGGGTCTCGTACGAGCAGTACTTC
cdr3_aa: CASSLQGVSYEQYF

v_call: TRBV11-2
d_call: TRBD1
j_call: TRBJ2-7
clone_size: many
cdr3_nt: TGTGCCAGCAGCTTGTGGACAACCCGGGACAGACCCTCCTACGAGCAGTACTTC
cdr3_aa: CASSLWTTRDRPSYEQYF

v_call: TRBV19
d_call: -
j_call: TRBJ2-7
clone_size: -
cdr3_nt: TGTGCCAGTAGTATTGTCGGCGGCGAGCAGTACTTC
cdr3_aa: CASSIVGGEQYF

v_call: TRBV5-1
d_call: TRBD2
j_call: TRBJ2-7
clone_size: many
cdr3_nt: TGCGCCAGCAGCACGACTAGCGGGAGCTACGAGCAGTACTTC
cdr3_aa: CASSTTSGSYEQYF

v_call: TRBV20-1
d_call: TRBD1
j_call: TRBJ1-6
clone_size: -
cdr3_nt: TGCAGTGCTAGAGATGGTAGTGGAGTCAGGGGGAATTCACCCCTCCACTTT
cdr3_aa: CSARDGSGVRGNSPLHF

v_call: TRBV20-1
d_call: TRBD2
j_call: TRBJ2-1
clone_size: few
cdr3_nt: TGCAGTGCTAGAGGATTCCTAGCGGGAGGGGGTAGTGAGTCCTACAATGAGCAGTTCTTC
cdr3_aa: CSARGFLAGGGSESYNEQFF

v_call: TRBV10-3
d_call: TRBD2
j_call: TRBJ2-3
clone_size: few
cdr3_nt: TGTGCCATCAGTGGGACTAGCGGGGCCACAGATACGCAGTATTTT
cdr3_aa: CAISGTSGATDTQYF

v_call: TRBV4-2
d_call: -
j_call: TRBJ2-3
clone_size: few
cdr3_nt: TGTGCCAGCAGCCAAGGTGGAGGGCTGGAAGATACGCAGTATTTT
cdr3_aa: CASSQGGGLEDTQYF

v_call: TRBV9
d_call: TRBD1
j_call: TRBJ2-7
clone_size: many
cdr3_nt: TGTGCCAGCAGCGTACATGGACAGGGTGGTTCCGAGCAGTACTTC
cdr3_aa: CASSVHGQGGSEQYF

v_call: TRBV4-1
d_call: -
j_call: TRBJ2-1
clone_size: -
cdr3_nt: TGCGCCAGCAGCCCGTCTAGCGCACAATACAATGAGCAGTTCTTC
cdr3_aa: CASSPSSAQYNEQFF

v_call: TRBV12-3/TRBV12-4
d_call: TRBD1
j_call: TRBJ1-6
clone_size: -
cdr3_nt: TGTGCCAGCAGTTTGAGACAGGGAAGATCACCCCTCCACTTT
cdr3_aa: CASSLRQGRSPLHF

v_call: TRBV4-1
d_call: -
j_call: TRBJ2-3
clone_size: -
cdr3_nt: TGCGCCAGCAGCCCTAATATGGGAGCTGCAGATACGCAGTATTTT
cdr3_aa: CASSPNMGAADTQYF

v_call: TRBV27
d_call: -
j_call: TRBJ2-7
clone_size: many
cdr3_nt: TGTGCCAGCAGTTTATCACAGGGTTGGGCCTACGAGCAGTACTTC
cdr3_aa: CASSLSQGWAYEQYF

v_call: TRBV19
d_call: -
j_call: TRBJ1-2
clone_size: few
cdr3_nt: TGTGCCAGTAGTATACCCAGGGACTATGGCTACACCTTC
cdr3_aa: CASSIPRDYGYTF

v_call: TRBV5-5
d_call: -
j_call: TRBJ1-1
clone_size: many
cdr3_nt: TGTGCCAGCAGCCCTGCGTCAGGGGAGGTCACTGAAGCTTTCTTT
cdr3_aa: CASSPASGEVTEAFF

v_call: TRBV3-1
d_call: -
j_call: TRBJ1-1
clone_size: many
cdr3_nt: TGTGCCAGCAGCCAAGATTCTTGGGGGAGAAACGGAGCTTTCTTT
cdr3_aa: CASSQDSWGRNGAFF

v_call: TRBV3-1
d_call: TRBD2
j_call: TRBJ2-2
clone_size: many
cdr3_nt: TGTGCCAGCAGCTCTAGCGGGAGGAACACCGGGGAGCTGTTTTTT
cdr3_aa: CASSSSGRNTGELFF

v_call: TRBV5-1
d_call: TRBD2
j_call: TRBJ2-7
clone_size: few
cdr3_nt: TGCGCCAGCAACACCGGGACTAGCGGGGCGGAGCAGTACTTC
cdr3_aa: CASNTGTSGAEQYF

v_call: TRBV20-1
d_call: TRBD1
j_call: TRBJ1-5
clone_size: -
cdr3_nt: TGCAGTGCTCGAACCGGGACAGGGGCCTCGAATAGCAATCAGCCCCAGCATTTT
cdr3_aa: CSARTGTGASNSNQPQHF

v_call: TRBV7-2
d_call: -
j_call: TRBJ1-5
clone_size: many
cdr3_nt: TGTGCCAGCAGCTTGTACGGGACAAGCCATCAGCCCCAGCATTTT
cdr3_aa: CASSLYGTSHQPQHF

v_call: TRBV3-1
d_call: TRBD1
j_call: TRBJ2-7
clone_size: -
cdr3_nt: TGTGCCAGCAGCCCGACAGGAGGGACAGGGGGCGCCGAGCAGTACTTC
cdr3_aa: CASSPTGGTGGAEQYF

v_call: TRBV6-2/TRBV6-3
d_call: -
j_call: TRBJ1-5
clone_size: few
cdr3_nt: TGTGCCAGCAGGCAGGGGAATGGGAATCAGCCCCAGCATTTT
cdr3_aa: CASRQGNGNQPQHF

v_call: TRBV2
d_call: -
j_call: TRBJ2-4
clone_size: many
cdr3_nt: TGTGCCAGCAGTGAAGAGCCGACAGGAAATCAGTACTTC
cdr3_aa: CASSEEPTGNQYF

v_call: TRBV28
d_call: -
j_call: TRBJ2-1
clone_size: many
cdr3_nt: TGTGCCAGCAGTTCCGGGACCCATTACAATGAGCAGTTCTTC
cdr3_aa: CASSSGTHYNEQFF

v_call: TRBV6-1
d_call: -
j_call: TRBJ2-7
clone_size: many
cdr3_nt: TGTGCCAGCAGTGAAAAAGGGGTCGAACGGGCTTCTTACGAGCAGTACTTC
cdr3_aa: CASSEKGVERASYEQYF

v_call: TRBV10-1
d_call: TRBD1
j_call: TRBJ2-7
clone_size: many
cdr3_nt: TGCGCCAGCAGCCAAACGACAGGGCCCTACGAGCAGTACTTC
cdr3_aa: CASSQTTGPYEQYF

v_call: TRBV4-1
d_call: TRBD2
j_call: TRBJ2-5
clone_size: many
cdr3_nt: TGCGCCAGCAGCCAAGATCGGGGCGGGAGGGCCCAAGAGACCCAGTACTTC
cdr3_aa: CASSQDRGGRAQETQYF

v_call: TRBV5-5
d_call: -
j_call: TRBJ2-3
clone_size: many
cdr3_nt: TGTGCCAGCAGCTTCCCGGTGGGCCAAAGCACAGATACGCAGTATTTT
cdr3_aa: CASSFPVGQSTDTQYF

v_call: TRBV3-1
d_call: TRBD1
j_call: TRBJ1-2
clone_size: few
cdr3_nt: TGTGCCAGCAGCCAAGATTCGGGACAGAGCTATGGCTACACCTTC
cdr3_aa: CASSQDSGQSYGYTF

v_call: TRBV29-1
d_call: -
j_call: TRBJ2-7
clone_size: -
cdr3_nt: TGCAGCGTTGAAGGAGAAGGGGCGACGGTCTACGAGCAGTACTTC
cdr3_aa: CSVEGEGATVYEQYF

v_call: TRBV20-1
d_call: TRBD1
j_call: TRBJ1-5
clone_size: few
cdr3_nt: TGCAGTGCAGGGACAGGGGGCGACGATCAGCCCCAGCATTTT
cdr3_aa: CSAGTGGDDQPQHF

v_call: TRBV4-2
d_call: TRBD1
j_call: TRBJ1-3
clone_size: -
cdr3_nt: TGTGCCAGCAGCCAAGGGGCCGAACAGGGGCGCTCTGGAAACACCATATATTTT
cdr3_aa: CASSQGAEQGRSGNTIYF

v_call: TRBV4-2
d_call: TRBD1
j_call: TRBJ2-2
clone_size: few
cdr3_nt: TGTGCCAGCAGCCCCCGACAGGGAGACACCGGGGAGCTGTTTTTT
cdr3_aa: CASSPRQGDTGELFF

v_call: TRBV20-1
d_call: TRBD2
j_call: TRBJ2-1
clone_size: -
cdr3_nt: TGCAGTGCGGAGGTGGGACTACCGTACAATGAGCAGTTCTTC
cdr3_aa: CSAEVGLPYNEQFF

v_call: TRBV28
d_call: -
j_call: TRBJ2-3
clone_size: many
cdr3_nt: TGTGCCAGCAGTTCCCGGGACAATTATCGCACAGATACGCAGTATTTT
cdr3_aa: CASSSRDNYRTDTQYF

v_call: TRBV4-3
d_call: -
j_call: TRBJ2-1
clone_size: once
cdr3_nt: TGCGCCAGCAGCCAAGACAAAGGAGTTGGCAATGAGCAGTTCTTC
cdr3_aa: CASSQDKGVGNEQFF

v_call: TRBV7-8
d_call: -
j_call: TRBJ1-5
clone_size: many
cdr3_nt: TGTGCCAGCAACACAGGCCCCGGGCAGCCCCAGCATTTT
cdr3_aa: CASNTGPGQPQHF

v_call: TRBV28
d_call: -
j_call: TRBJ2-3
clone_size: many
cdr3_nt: TGTGCCAGCAGTTTTGGAATCGGATCGGCAGATACGCAGTATTTT
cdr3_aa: CASSFGIGSADTQYF

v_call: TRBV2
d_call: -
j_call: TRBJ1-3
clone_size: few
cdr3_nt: TGTGCCAGCAGAGGGGGAGGAGTTAGAAACACCATATATTTT
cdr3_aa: CASRGGGVRNTIYF

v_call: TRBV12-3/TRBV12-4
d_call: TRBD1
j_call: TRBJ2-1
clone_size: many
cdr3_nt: TGTGCCAGCAGATCCGGGACAGGCTCCTACAATGAGCAGTTCTTC
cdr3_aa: CASRSGTGSYNEQFF

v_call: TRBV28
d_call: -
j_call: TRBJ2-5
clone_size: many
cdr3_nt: TGTGCCAGCAGTTTCCCAGCGGGAGAGACCCAGTACTTC
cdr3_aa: CASSFPAGETQYF

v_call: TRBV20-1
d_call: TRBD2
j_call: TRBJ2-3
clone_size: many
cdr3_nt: TGCAGTGCTAGAGATTCTAGCGGGAGCTCAGATACGCAGTATTTT
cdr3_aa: CSARDSSGSSDTQYF